This passage covers 2 T cell receptor beta chains from one sample sequenced in a study of cytomegalovirus exposure and HLA in healthy donors. The study ran its PCR with 60 Vbeta and 13 Jbeta primers. Profiling relied on immunoSEQ multiplex PCR, and the TCRdb table lists in-frame clones only, not all of them. This table has roughly 160,000 clones, approximately 78% appearing once. Sequencing was carried out using PBMCs. These receptors were collected from a young woman in good health and CMV-seropositive.

The chain recombines TRBV7-2 with TRBJ2-1, with D possibly matching TRBD2 (6 bases). The CDR3 contains 15 residues. V shed 0 bases and J shed 2 bases, with 8 bases lying between them. Per germline, CDR1 SGHTA and CDR2 FQGNSA. CDR3 DNA: TGTGCCAGCAGCTTAGCGGGGGAGGCCTACAATGAGCAGTTCTTC. Translation gives CASSLAGEAYNEQFF. The variable domain in full, with the rest retrieved from reference TRBV7-2 and TRBJ2-1, is GAGVSQSPSNKVTEKGKDVELRCDPISGHTALYWYRQSLGQGLEFLIYFQGNSAPDKSGLPSDRFSAERTGGSVSTLTIQRTQQEDSAVYLCASSLAGEAYNEQFFGPGTRLTVL.

This clone was seen only once. This chain uses TRBV7-9 with TRBJ1-3, with D perhaps TRBD1 (6 bases). The CDR3 sequence is 14 residues long. CDR1 SEHNR and CDR2 FQNEAQ come from the germline V gene (reference sequence). The V gene lost 7 bases and the J gene lost 3 bases, with 13 bases spanning the gap. CDR3 DNA sequence: TGTGCCAGCAACAAAGGGGGAAGTGGAAACACCATATATTTT. Its protein product is CASNKGGSGNTIYF.